This TCR beta chain was sequenced in a study of cytomegalovirus exposure and HLA in healthy donors. Across the study: The same platform was used for the 110 or so validation repertoires as for the 600 to 700 first-cohort repertoires, as reported in a later analysis. Study-wide results and caveats: The study put under 200 TCR beta chains on its list as cytomegalovirus-associated. Rarity characterized most TCR sequences, yet some public TCRs appeared in many donors. The TCR clusters that emerged in the first cohort tended, a later analysis found, to co-occur in the roughly 120 validation repertoires.

The CDR3 runs to 11 residues. V was shortened by 4 bases and J by 8 bases, with 8 bases between the two germline ends. Germline V gene data show CDR1 as SNHLY and CDR2 as FYNNEI. Repertoires were generated with immunoSEQ multiplex PCR, while TCRdb's copy carries only in-frame clones and drops some. The data show 150,000 to 250,000 clones, 80% to 90% seen once. Only a few counts were recorded for this clone. Its target is not known. This chain links TRBV2 with TRBJ1-2; D is unclear. Sequences were obtained from PBMCs. The sequence was obtained from a woman in her 30s in good health and CMV-seropositive. CDR3: CASSVRIGYTF. The CDR3 nucleotides are TGTGCCAGCAGTGTCAGAATCGGCTACACCTTC.